This T cell receptor (beta chain) came from a study of T-cell reconstitution after alpha-beta-depleted transplantation in children. Germline V gene sequence: CDR1 DFQATT, CDR2 SNEGSKA (reference sequence). V shed 3 bases and J shed 0 bases, with 17 bases lying between them. The CDR3 length is 16 residues. The library targeted TCRbeta and was prepared with unique molecular identifiers. From the PCR reads, TCRdb called clonotypes with MiXCR, one entry per CDR3 protein. The sample holds 600,000 to 700,000 distinct CDR3 sequences, around 17% seen once. This clonotype was picked up many times. The sequence derives from a human donor who donated a stem cell graft to a child with acute myeloid leukemia. The V call is TRBV20-1, the J call TRBJ1-1; a weak D match, TRBD1 (6 bases). The sequencing here drew on PBMCs from the stem cell graft donor, taken from the stem cell graft. The CDR3 reads CSARGARAPMNTEAFF. The CDR3 coding sequence is TGCAGTGCTAGGGGGGCGAGGGCGCCAATGAACACTGAAGCTTTCTTT.